The rows below give T cell receptor beta chains drawn from one sample of a study of cytomegalovirus exposure and HLA in healthy donors. Produced via immunoSEQ multiplex PCR; TCRdb's table is partial and in-frame only. Altogether 150,000 to 200,000 clones are present, more than 65% being singletons, with the ten largest covering approximately 1.3%. Sequenced sample: PBMCs. The receptor source for this set is a man aged 25-40 years in good health and CMV-seronegative. Both conserved end residues are part of each CDR3.

CDR3 length	J gene	V gene	CDR3 protein
15	TRBJ2-3	TRBV5-1	CASSLWTPGADTQYF
16	TRBJ2-6	TRBV5-4	CASSLGQGVGSNVLTF
18	TRBJ2-3	TRBV9	CASSVLGSIQGSTDTQYF
16	TRBJ2-3	TRBV10-3	CAISLTGALNTDTQYF
15	TRBJ2-5	TRBV15	CATSRGSGTMETQYF
12	TRBJ2-7	TRBV1	CTGPGQVHEQYF
14	TRBJ1-1	TRBV28	CASSYTAYPTEAFF
13	TRBJ1-2	TRBV7-6	CASSSGTHDGYTF
14	TRBJ2-5	TRBV5-1	CASRGGTHQETQYF
13	TRBJ2-7	TRBV13	CASSSRQTYEQYF
14	TRBJ1-4	TRBV5-1	CASSLDTLNEKLFF
13	TRBJ2-1	TRBV21-1	CASSKDWGPEQFF
16	TRBJ2-4	TRBV5-8	CASSLGTSGSKNIQYF
15	TRBJ1-2	TRBV7-2	CASSPANDRGYGYTF
13	TRBJ2-7	TRBV7-9	CASSLADISEQYF
14	TRBJ1-5	TRBV28	CASIAPGGGQPQHF
13	TRBJ2-7	TRBV30	CAWSGTGGYEQYF
14	TRBJ2-1	TRBV19	CASSSGLEINEQFF
16	TRBJ2-7	TRBV29-1	CSVETSGRIGSYEQYF
16	TRBJ2-7	TRBV7-9	CASSLRTGTSGYEQYF
17	TRBJ2-7	TRBV18	CASSRSAGGKSNYEQYF
14	TRBJ2-7	TRBV11-2	CATLRRGPSYEQYF